This T cell receptor beta chain was captured in a study of blood T cell repertoires in COVID-19. Study information: Samples representing acute and convalescent COVID-19 were sourced from the United States, Italy and Spain. T cells, B-cell-depleted T cells, or PBMCs supplied cDNA or gDNA.

Sequencing was performed with immunoSEQ multiplex PCR; in TCRdb, only in-frame clones are kept and a portion is missing. The table lists roughly 27,000 clones, roughly nine tenths of them singletons. This TCR was sampled from a human donor with active COVID-19. The donor label of this sample is uncertain. The sample was peripheral blood.

CDR3 coding DNA: TGTGCCAGCAGTTTTTCGGGACAGGGGAACACCATATATTTT. As protein: CASSFSGQGNTIYF. V is TRBV7-2 and J is TRBJ1-3; 10 nucleotides line up with TRBD1. Germline CDR1 and CDR2: SGHTA and FQGNSA. The CDR3 runs 14 residues. J was trimmed by 7 bases and V by 6 bases; bases with no gene match: 6.